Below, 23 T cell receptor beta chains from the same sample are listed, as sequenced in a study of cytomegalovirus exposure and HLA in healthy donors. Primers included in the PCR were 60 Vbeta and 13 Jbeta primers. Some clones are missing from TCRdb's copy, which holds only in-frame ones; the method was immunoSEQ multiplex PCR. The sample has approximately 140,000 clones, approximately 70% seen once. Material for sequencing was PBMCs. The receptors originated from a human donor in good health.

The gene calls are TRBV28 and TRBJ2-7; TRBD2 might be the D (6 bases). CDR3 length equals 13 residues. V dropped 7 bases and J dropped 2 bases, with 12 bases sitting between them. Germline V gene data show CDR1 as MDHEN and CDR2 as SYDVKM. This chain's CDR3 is CASIGGRAYEQYF. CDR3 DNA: TGTGCCAGCATTGGAGGGAGAGCCTACGAGCAGTACTTC.

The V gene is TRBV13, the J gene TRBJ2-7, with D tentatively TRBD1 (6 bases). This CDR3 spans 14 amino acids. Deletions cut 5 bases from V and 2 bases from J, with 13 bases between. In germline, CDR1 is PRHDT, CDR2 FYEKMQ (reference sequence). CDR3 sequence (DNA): TGTGCCAGCAGCCTCTTCAGGGGAACCTACGAGCAGTACTTC. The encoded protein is CASSLFRGTYEQYF.

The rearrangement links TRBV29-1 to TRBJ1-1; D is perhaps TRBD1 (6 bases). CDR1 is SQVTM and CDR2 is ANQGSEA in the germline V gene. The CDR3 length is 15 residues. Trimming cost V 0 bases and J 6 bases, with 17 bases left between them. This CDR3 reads CSVEDHRGARSEAFF. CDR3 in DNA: TGCAGCGTTGAAGATCATCGGGGGGCGCGGTCTGAAGCTTTCTTT.

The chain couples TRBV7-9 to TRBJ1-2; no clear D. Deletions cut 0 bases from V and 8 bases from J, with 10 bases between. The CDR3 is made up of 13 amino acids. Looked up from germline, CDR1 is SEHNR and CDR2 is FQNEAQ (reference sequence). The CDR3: CASSLADGGGYTF. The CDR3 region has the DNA TGTGCCAGCAGCTTAGCAGATGGAGGAGGCTACACCTTC. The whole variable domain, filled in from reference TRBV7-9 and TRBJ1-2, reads DTGVSQNPRHKITKRGQNVTFRCDPISEHNRLYWYRQTLGQGPEFLTYFQNEAQLEKSRLLSDRFSAERPKGSFSTLEIQRTEQGDSAMYLCASSLADGGGYTFGSGTRLTVV.

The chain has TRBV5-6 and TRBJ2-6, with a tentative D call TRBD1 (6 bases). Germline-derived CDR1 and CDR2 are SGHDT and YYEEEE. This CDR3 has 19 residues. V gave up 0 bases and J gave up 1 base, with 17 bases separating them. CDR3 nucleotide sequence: TGTGCCAGCAGCTTGGCCCGACAGGTCCGGATGTCTGGGGCCAACGTCCTGACTTTC. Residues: CASSLARQVRMSGANVLTF.

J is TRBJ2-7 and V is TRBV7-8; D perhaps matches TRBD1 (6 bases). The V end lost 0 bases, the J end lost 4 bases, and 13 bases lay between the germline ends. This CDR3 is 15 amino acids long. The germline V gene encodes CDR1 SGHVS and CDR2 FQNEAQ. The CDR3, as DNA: TGTGCCAGCAGCTTAGCCGGGACAAATGTATACGAGCAGTACTTC. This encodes CASSLAGTNVYEQYF. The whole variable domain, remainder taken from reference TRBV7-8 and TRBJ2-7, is GAGVSQSPRYKVAKRGQDVALRCDPISGHVSLFWYQQALGQGPEFLTYFQNEAQLDKSGLPSDRFFAERPEGSVSTLKIQRTQQEDSAVYLCASSLAGTNVYEQYFGPGTRLTVT.

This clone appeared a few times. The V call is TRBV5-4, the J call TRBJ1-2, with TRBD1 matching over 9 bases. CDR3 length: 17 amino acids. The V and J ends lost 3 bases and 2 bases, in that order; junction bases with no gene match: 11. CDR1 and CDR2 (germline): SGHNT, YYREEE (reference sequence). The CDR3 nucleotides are TGTGCCAGCAGCTCGGAGGCCCCCGGGACAGGGAACTATGGCTACACCTTC. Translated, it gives CASSSEAPGTGNYGYTF.

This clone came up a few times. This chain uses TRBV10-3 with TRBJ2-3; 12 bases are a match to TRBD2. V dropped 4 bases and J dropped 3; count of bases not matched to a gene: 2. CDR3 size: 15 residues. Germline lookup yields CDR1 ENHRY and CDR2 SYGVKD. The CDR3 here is CAISVTSGRTDTQYF. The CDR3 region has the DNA TGTGCCATCAGTGTGACTAGCGGGAGAACAGATACGCAGTATTTT.

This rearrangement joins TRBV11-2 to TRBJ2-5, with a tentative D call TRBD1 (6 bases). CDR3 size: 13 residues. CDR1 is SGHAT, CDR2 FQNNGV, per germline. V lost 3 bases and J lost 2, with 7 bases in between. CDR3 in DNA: TGTGCCAGCAGCTTTGGGACACAAGAGACCCAGTACTTC. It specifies CASSFGTQETQYF.

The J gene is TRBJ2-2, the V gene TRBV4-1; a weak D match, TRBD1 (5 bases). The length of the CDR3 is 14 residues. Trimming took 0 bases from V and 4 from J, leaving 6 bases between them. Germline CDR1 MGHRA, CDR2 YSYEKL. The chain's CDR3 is CASSQEGLTGELFF. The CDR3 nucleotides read TGCGCCAGCAGCCAAGAGGGGCTCACCGGGGAGCTGTTTTTT.

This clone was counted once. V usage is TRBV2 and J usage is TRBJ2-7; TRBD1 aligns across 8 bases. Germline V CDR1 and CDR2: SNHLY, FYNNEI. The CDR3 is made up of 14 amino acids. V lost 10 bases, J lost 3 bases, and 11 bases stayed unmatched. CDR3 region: CATRQGQVNYEQYF. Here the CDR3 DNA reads TGTGCCACCCGCCAGGGACAGGTTAACTACGAGCAGTACTTC.

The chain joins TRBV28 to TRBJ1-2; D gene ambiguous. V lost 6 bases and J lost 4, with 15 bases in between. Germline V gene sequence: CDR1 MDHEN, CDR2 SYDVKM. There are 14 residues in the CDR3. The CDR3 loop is CASSPLRTGYGYTF. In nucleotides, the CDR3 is TGTGCCAGCAGCCCCCTCCGGACTGGCTATGGCTACACCTTC.

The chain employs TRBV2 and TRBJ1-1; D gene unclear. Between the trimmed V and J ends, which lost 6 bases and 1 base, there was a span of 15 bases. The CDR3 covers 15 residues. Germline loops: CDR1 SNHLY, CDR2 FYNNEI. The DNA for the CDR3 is TGTGCCAGCAGGCCGCGAATGTTCCGGAACACTGAAGCTTTCTTT. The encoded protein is CASRPRMFRNTEAFF.

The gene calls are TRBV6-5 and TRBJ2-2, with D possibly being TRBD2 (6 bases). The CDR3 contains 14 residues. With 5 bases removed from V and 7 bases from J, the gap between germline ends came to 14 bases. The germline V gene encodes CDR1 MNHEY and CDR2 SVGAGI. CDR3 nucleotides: TGTGCCAGCAGTCGCCCGGGGGACGGCGGGGAGCTGTTTTTT. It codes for CASSRPGDGGELFF.

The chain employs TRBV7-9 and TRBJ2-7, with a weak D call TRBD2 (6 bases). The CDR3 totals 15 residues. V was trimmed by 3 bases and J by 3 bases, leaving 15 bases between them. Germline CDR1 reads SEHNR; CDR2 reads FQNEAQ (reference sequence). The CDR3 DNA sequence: TGTGCCAGCAGCTTTTCCAGCGGGCGAATCTACGAGCAGTACTTC. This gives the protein CASSFSSGRIYEQYF.

This chain's CDR3 is CASSLGWARTGELFF. The CDR3 DNA reads TGCGCCAGCAGCTTGGGGTGGGCGCGCACCGGGGAGCTGTTTTTT. The chain combines TRBV5-1 with TRBJ2-2; D gene uncertain. Looked up from germline, CDR1 is SGHRS and CDR2 is YFSETQ. With 0 bases removed from V and 4 bases from J, the gap between germline ends came to 10 bases. The CDR3 length is 15 residues.

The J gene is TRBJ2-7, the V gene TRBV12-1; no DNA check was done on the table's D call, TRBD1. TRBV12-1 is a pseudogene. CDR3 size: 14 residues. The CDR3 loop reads CASTDPGQSYEQYF. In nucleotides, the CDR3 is TGTGCCAGCACCGACCCGGGACAGAGCTACGAGCAGTACTTC.

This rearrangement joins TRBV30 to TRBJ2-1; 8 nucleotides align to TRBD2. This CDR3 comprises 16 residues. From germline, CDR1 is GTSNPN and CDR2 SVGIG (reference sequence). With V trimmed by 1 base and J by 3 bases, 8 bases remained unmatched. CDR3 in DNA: TGTGCCTGGAGTGCCCCCGGGACTAGAAACTACAATGAGCAGTTCTTC. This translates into CAWSAPGTRNYNEQFF.

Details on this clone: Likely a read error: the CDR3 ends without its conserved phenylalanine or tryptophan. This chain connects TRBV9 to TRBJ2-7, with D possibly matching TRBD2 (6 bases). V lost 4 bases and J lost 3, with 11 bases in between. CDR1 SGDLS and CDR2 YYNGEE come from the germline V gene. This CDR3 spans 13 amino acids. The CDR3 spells CASSLRLDYEQYL. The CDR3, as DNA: TGTGCCAGCAGCCTACGACTAGACTACGAGCAGTACCTC.

The CDR3 DNA is TGTGCCAGCAGAATCTTCAGCGGGACTCCCTACAATGAGCAGTTCTTC. Translating gives CASRIFSGTPYNEQFF. This chain uses TRBV6-6 with TRBJ2-1; 7 bases are a match to TRBD2. The V gene end was trimmed by 6 bases and the J gene end by 2 bases; junction bases not matched to a gene: 10. Per germline, CDR1 MNHNY and CDR2 SVGAGI (reference sequence). This CDR3 is 16 amino acids long.

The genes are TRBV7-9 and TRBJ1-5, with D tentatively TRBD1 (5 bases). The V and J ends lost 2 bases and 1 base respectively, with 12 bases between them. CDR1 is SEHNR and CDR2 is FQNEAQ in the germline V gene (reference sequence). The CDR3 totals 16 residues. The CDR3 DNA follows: TGTGCCAGCAGCTTATGGCAGGGAGGGAGCAATCAGCCCCAGCATTTT. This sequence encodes CASSLWQGGSNQPQHF.

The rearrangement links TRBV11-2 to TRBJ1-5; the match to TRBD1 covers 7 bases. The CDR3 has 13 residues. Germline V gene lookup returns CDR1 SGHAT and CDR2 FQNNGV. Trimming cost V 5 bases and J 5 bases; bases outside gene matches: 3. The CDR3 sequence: CASSSDRDQPQHF. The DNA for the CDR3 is TGTGCCAGCAGCAGCGACAGGGATCAGCCCCAGCATTTT. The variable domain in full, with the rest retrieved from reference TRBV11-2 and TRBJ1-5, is EAGVAQSPRYKIIEKRQSVAFWCNPISGHATLYWYQQILGQGPKLLIQFQNNGVVDDSQLPKDRFSAERLKGVDSTLKIQPAKLEDSAVYLCASSSDRDQPQHFGDGTRLSIL.

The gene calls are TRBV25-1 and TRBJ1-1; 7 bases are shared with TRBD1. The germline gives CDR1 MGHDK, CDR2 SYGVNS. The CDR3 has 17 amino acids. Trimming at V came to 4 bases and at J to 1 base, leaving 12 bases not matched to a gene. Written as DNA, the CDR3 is TGTGCCAGCAGTGGTCGAACAGGGGAAGGGTGGAACACTGAAGCTTTCTTT. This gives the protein CASSGRTGEGWNTEAFF.